This T cell receptor beta chain was retrieved from a study of graft-versus-host responses after intestinal transplantation. The wider study: Recipients had multivisceral, liver-intestinal, or isolated intestinal transplants. Anti-thymocyte globulin served as induction for all recipients, who then took tacrolimus and steroids for about 3 years.

The CDR3 runs 12 residues. Losses at the gene ends were 8 bases for V and 4 bases for J; bases not matched to a gene: 4. Germline CDR1 reads MDHEN; CDR2 reads SYDVKM. Study-wide results and limits: Detected in recipient marrow were GvH clones, some of which were first observed in ileum or blood. The highest levels of circulating GvH clones went along with early declines in HvG clones after transplant.

Here immunoSEQ multiplex PCR was the method, and the copy in TCRdb shows in-frame clones only, minus some. The data show about 70,000 clones, roughly 84% seen once. This clone was detected once. Its target is not known. The source material was unstimulated CD4+ T cells sorted from spleen or lymph node cells, sampled before transplant. The chain joins TRBV28 to TRBJ1-2, with 7 bases that match TRBD1. This TCR was sampled from a human donor who was the organ donor for an intestinal transplant. CDR3 sequence (DNA): TGTGCCAGCCGGGGACAGTTCTATGGCTACACCTTC. The encoded protein is CASRGQFYGYTF.